This TCR beta chain was recovered during a study of blood T cell repertoires in COVID-19. Using immunoSEQ multiplex PCR, the repertoire was profiled, and TCRdb retains in-frame clones only, with some absent. This sample carries approximately 220,000 clones, roughly 82% of them seen once, and the ten largest clones take over 3.5%. CDR3 size: 17 residues. Trimming cost V 8 bases and J 0 bases, with 20 bases left between them. In germline, CDR1 is SEHNR, CDR2 FQNEAQ (reference sequence). Sequenced: peripheral blood. This TCR was recovered from a woman between 70 and 85 years old with acute or convalescent COVID-19. The chain has TRBV7-9 and TRBJ2-1; D gene ambiguous. CDR3 nucleotides: TGTGCCAGCGTGAGTCTGCGGCGATCGAGCTCCTACAATGAGCAGTTCTTC. Translation gives CASVSLRRSSSYNEQFF. The full variable domain, its missing parts supplied by reference TRBV7-9 and TRBJ2-1, is DTGVSQNPRHKITKRGQNVTFRCDPISEHNRLYWYRQTLGQGPEFLTYFQNEAQLEKSRLLSDRFSAERPKGSFSTLEIQRTEQGDSAMYLCASVSLRRSSSYNEQFFGPGTRLTVL.